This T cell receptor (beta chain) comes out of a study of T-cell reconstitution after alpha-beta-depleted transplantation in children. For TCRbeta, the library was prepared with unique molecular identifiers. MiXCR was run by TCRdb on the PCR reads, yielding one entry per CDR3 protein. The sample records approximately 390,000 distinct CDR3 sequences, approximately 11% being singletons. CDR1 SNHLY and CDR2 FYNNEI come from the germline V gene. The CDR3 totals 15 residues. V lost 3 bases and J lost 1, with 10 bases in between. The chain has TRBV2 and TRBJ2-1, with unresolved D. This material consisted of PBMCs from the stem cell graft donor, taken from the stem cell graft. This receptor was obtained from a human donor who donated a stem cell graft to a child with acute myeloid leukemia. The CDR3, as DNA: TGTGCCAGCAGTGAGCGCGGAACTTCCTACAATGAGCAGTTCTTC. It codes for CASSERGTSYNEQFF.